This T cell receptor (beta chain) was documented in a study of shared clonotypes between healthy human individuals. Findings and caveats of the study: Investigators expected sequencing depth to affect clonotype sharing among donors. Across subsets, estimated richness was generally greater for naive than for memory populations.

CD45RO-negative, CCR7-positively selected cells formed the naive CD8 fraction, excluding terminally differentiated effector memory CD45RA+ cells. Trimming stripped 1 base from V and 2 bases from J, with 5 bases between. CDR3 length: 13 residues. Germline V gene sequence: CDR1 LGHNA, CDR2 YSLEER. Assay: immunoSEQ multiplex PCR; the TCRdb copy retains only in-frame clones and omits some. The table includes more than 2 million clones, about 95% detected once. Of note for this clone: The antigen is undetermined. Other DNA sequences within the sample encode an identical CDR3.

The chain joins TRBV4-3 to TRBJ2-5; D is undetermined. This sequence originates from a man between 18 and 29 years old in good health. The specimen sequenced was naive CD8+ T cells sorted from blood. This chain's CDR3 is CASSQGPQETQYF. The CDR3 DNA reads as TGCGCCAGCAGCCAAGGGCCTCAAGAGACCCAGTACTTC.